These T cell receptor beta chains were read from a single sample in a study of somatic mutations in cytotoxic T cells in rheumatoid arthritis. The method was immunoSEQ multiplex PCR; TCRdb's version includes in-frame clones alone and lacks a portion of them. The sample records more than 9,000 clones, around 79% being singletons. The source material was CD8+ T cells sorted from blood. The source is an adult with rheumatoid arthritis. Each CDR3 is given without its conserved first and last residue. Fields, in order: J gene, V gene, CDR3 protein.

TRBJ1-1	TRBV9	ASSPGQDDEAF
TRBJ2-3	TRBV30	AWTRGQNTDTQY
TRBJ1-5	TRBV19	ASSPGQGVHQPQH
TRBJ2-1	TRBV4-1	ASSQEQYEQF
TRBJ2-2	TRBV4-1	ASSAREAGTGELF
TRBJ1-2	TRBV15	ATSSIRWNYGYT
TRBJ1-2	TRBV5-4	ASRGFGQYGYT
TRBJ2-2	TRBV7-2	ASRNRTGHTGELF
TRBJ1-2	TRBV19	ASTSGGNYGYT
TRBJ2-1	TRBV28	ASSFGISGVYNEQF